This entry describes one T cell receptor beta chain. The data were obtained in a study of shared clonotypes between healthy human individuals. The assay was immunoSEQ multiplex PCR, and TCRdb's table has in-frame clones only and misses some. This table holds around 370,000 clones, 96% found once. The CDR3 has 18 amino acids. CDR1 and CDR2 (germline): SGHKS, YYEKEE (reference sequence). The ends lost 0 bases at V and 0 bases at J; junction bases unmatched: 9. The receptor's source is a man aged 25-40 years in good health. The rearrangement joins TRBV5-5 to TRBJ2-7, with 10 bases matching TRBD2. Sequencing was carried out using memory CD8+ T cells sorted from blood. Subset reported: CD45RO+ cells pooled with CCR7-negative TemRA cells. CDR3 sequence (DNA): TGTGCCAGCAGCTTGGGGACAGGGACTAGCGTTAGCTCCTACGAGCAGTACTTC. It translates to CASSLGTGTSVSSYEQYF.